Sequencing of this T cell receptor beta chain was carried out in a study of blood T cell repertoires in COVID-19. At the level of the study: Sites in the United States, Italy and Spain provided acute and convalescent COVID-19 samples. T cells, B-cell-depleted T cells, or PBMCs provided the cDNA or gDNA that served as material.

This clone was detected a few times. Germline V lookup: CDR1 SGHDT, CDR2 YYEEEE. V was pared by 3 bases and J by 1 base, with 14 bases between. This CDR3 comprises 16 residues. In the source study's methods: Estimated nucleated cell counts came from reference gene primer amplification. Clones were sequenced by immunoSEQ multiplex PCR, and TCRdb holds only the in-frame ones, with some missing. That table supplies the V and J calls and clone size; D and trimming were determined from the DNA. The repertoire consists of some 130,000 clones, with roughly 71% occurring once and the leading ten covering 15% to 25%.

This clonotype was sampled from a man older than 75 with acute or convalescent COVID-19. The rearrangement links TRBV5-6 to TRBJ1-5; D is possibly TRBD1 (6 bases). The sample comprised peripheral blood. In nucleotides, the CDR3 is TGTGCCAGCAGCTCCTGGGGGCAGGGCAGCAATCAGCCCCAGCATTTT. It encodes CASSSWGQGSNQPQHF.